This is a list of T cell receptor beta chains from one sample in a study of blood T cell repertoires in COVID-19. Repertoires were generated with immunoSEQ multiplex PCR, while TCRdb's copy carries only in-frame clones and drops some. The repertoire consists of around 300,000 clones, with 75% to 90% occurring once and the leading ten covering about 3%. The specimen was peripheral blood. The receptor set was obtained from a woman in her twenties or thirties with active or convalescent COVID-19. CDR3s include the opening cysteine and the closing phenylalanine or tryptophan.

cdr3_aa j_call v_call
CASSLAQGGTQHF TRBJ1-5 TRBV12-3/TRBV12-4
CASSLTRDRGLIGYNEQFF TRBJ2-1 TRBV6-2/TRBV6-3
CASSVEAGGQETQYF TRBJ2-5 TRBV9
CASSGGRGPYEQYF TRBJ2-7 TRBV2
CASSHLGTATYEQYF TRBJ2-7 TRBV6-2/TRBV6-3
CASTITGGNAFF TRBJ1-1 TRBV28
CASTAASGGYEQYF TRBJ2-7 TRBV5-1
CASTNGRVSNYGYTF TRBJ1-2 TRBV19
CASTDTFTLHF TRBJ1-6 TRBV12-3/TRBV12-4
CASSSTYTGELFF TRBJ2-2 TRBV7-3
CASSHYDSSDQPQHF TRBJ1-5 TRBV3-1/TRBV3-2
CASSLIGSAGGIKQFF TRBJ2-1 TRBV7-2
CASRPAGAGNTIYF TRBJ1-3 TRBV27
CASSRDTLPQFF TRBJ2-1 TRBV3-1/TRBV3-2
CASSEGQGAQPQHF TRBJ1-5 TRBV5-1
CASKQLPVREQFF TRBJ2-1 TRBV28
CASSQRGSGNTIYF TRBJ1-3 TRBV3-1/TRBV3-2
CSVGAGLSGNTIYF TRBJ1-3 TRBV29-1
CAWTTSTAFYGYTF TRBJ1-2 TRBV30
CASSSGRGYSYEQYF TRBJ2-7 TRBV6-2/TRBV6-3
CAWSITGSRGGYTF TRBJ1-2 TRBV30
CASSPQARASTDTQYF TRBJ2-3 TRBV7-8
CASSKGQGWDGYTF TRBJ1-2 TRBV7-2
CASSPRGQFYTGELFF TRBJ2-2 TRBV6-2/TRBV6-3
CASSPGIQGIVPGELFF TRBJ2-2 TRBV23-1
CASSYVGEEEETQYF TRBJ2-5 TRBV6-5
CASGMGLADYNEQFF TRBJ2-1 TRBV6-5
CASSFTPKTSSGSDEQFF TRBJ2-1 TRBV7-2
CASSGTGNEQFF TRBJ2-1 TRBV11-3
CAWARQGAMNTEAFF TRBJ1-1 TRBV30
CASSPRLSGNTIYF TRBJ1-3 TRBV9
CASSGGQRGSARDTQYF TRBJ2-3 TRBV10-1
CASSSNYGYTF TRBJ1-2 TRBV28
CASEQRLSGANVLTF TRBJ2-6 TRBV6-5
CAISESGGFPYEQYF TRBJ2-7 TRBV10-3
CASSYISGNGYTF TRBJ1-2 TRBV6-2/TRBV6-3